The 22 T cell receptor beta chains listed next were all sequenced from one sample in a study of technical replicates of blood from a few donors. Produced via immunoSEQ multiplex PCR; TCRdb's table is partial and in-frame only. The sample has roughly 71,000 clones, roughly 94% seen once. Sequenced material: T cells isolated from PBMCs. Source of these receptors: a human donor in good health.

This sequence joins TRBV10-3 and TRBJ1-2; 7 nucleotides agree with TRBD1. This CDR3 has 13 amino acids. Germline assignment: CDR1 ENHRY and CDR2 SYGVKD. J lost 7 bases, V lost 3 bases, and 5 bases had no gene match. For the CDR3, the DNA is TGTGCCATCAGTGAAAGAACAGGGGCTGGCTACACCTTC. Protein: CAISERTGAGYTF.

The chain has TRBV4-1 and TRBJ2-5; D uncertain. Per the germline V gene, CDR1 is MGHRA and CDR2 is YSYEKL. The CDR3 has 15 residues. The ends were cut back, 0 bases at V and 5 bases at J, with 13 bases in the middle. CDR3 loop: CASSQDSAIGETQYF. CDR3 coding DNA: TGCGCCAGCAGCCAAGATTCCGCTATCGGTGAGACCCAGTACTTC.

This rearrangement joins TRBV10-3 to TRBJ1-2; 7 bases line up with TRBD1. Per the germline V gene, CDR1 is ENHRY and CDR2 is SYGVKD. Trimming took 0 bases from V and 3 from J; bases not matched to a gene: 1. The CDR3 consists of 14 residues. The CDR3 here is CAISESGGDYGYTF. The CDR3 DNA sequence: TGTGCCATCAGTGAGTCAGGGGGCGACTATGGCTACACCTTC.

The chain carries TRBV9 and TRBJ1-5, with D possibly TRBD1 on 6 matching bases. V was pared by 3 bases and J by 0 bases, with 7 bases between. The CDR3 has 14 residues. CDR1 is SGDLS, CDR2 YYNGEE, per germline. CDR3 residues: CASSGDTSNQPQHF. In DNA, the CDR3 is TGTGCCAGCAGCGGGGACACTAGCAATCAGCCCCAGCATTTT. Full variable domain (rest looked up from reference TRBV9 and TRBJ1-5): DSGVTQTPKHLITATGQRVTLRCSPRSGDLSVYWYQQSLDQGLQFLIQYYNGEERAKGNILERFSAQQFPDLHSELNLSSLELGDSALYFCASSGDTSNQPQHFGDGTRLSIL.

The chain carries TRBV7-9 and TRBJ2-5; 16 bases line up with TRBD2. This CDR3 spans 18 amino acids. From germline, CDR1 is SEHNR and CDR2 FQNEAQ (reference sequence). Germline trimming cut 5 bases from V and 1 base from J; bases unmatched to any gene: 7. The CDR3 DNA sequence: TGTGCCAGCAGCCGGGGAGGGACTAGCGGGAGGGCCCAAGAGACCCAGTACTTC. Residues: CASSRGGTSGRAQETQYF.

The gene calls are TRBV7-2 and TRBJ1-2, with unresolved D. The V gene lost 5 bases and the J gene lost 7 bases, with 11 bases spanning the gap. The CDR3 loop spans 12 amino acids. Per the germline V gene, CDR1 is SGHTA and CDR2 is FQGNSA. The CDR3 is CASSLTRLGYTF. The CDR3 nucleotides are TGTGCCAGCAGCCTAACGCGCCTTGGCTACACCTTC.

The chain links TRBV5-1 to TRBJ2-1, with 11 bases identical to TRBD2. The CDR3 has 17 amino acids. Germline V gene lookup returns CDR1 SGHRS and CDR2 YFSETQ. After removal of 0 bases from V and 2 bases from J, the junction contained 4 bases not matched to a gene. The CDR3 coding sequence is TGCGCCAGCAGCTTGGCCCTAGCGGGAGGAGCCTACAATGAGCAGTTCTTC. Protein product: CASSLALAGGAYNEQFF. Together with reference TRBV5-1 and TRBJ2-1, the CDR3 gives the full variable domain: KAGVTQTPRYLIKTRGQQVTLSCSPISGHRSVSWYQQTPGQGLQFLFEYFSETQRNKGNFPGRFSGRQFSNSRSEMNVSTLELGDSALYLCASSLALAGGAYNEQFFGPGTRLTVL.

This sequence joins TRBV2 and TRBJ2-7, with 7 positions matching TRBD1. The CDR3 runs to 12 residues. Germline CDR1 is SNHLY and CDR2 is FYNNEI. The trim removed 7 bases at V and 5 bases at J, leaving 5 bases unmatched. CDR3 in DNA: TGTGCCAGCATACAGGGGTCTCACGAGCAGTACTTC. Encoded protein: CASIQGSHEQYF.

V usage is TRBV2 and J usage is TRBJ2-6; 9 nucleotides line up with TRBD2. Germline loops: CDR1 SNHLY, CDR2 FYNNEI. This CDR3 has 17 amino acids. Losses at the gene ends were 8 bases for V and 1 base for J; bases not matched to a gene: 9. Written as DNA, the CDR3 is TGTGCCAGCGAAAAAGCGGGAGGCGCTTCTGGGGCCAACGTCCTGACTTTC. This encodes CASEKAGGASGANVLTF.

The genes are TRBV30 and TRBJ1-1, with a weak D call TRBD1 (5 bases). V was cut by 2 bases and J by 1 base, with 8 bases left in between. Germline V gene lookup returns CDR1 GTSNPN and CDR2 SVGIG (reference sequence). The CDR3 has 13 residues. Here the CDR3 DNA reads TGTGCCTGGAGTCAGGGCCCGAACACTGAAGCTTTCTTT. Its protein is CAWSQGPNTEAFF.

This clone was seen repeatedly, ten times or more. J is TRBJ1-1 and V is TRBV30, with 9 bases that match TRBD1. This CDR3 has 12 residues. Germline lookup yields CDR1 GTSNPN and CDR2 SVGIG (reference sequence). Trimming took 0 bases from V and 8 from J; bases not matched to a gene: 1. This CDR3 reads CAWSVQGAEAFF. DNA for the CDR3: TGTGCCTGGAGTGTACAGGGGGCGGAAGCTTTCTTT.

The chain uses TRBV7-2 and TRBJ1-1, with 8 positions matching TRBD1. After removal of 3 bases from V and 2 bases from J, the junction contained 5 bases not matched to a gene. The CDR3 covers 15 residues. Germline loops: CDR1 SGHTA, CDR2 FQGNSA. In DNA, the CDR3 is TGTGCCAGCAGCTTCGGACAGGGTTTTAACACTGAAGCTTTCTTT. Its protein product is CASSFGQGFNTEAFF.

The CDR3 DNA is TGCGCCAGCTGGGCATATGAGCAGTTCTTC. As protein: CASWAYEQFF. V gene TRBV23-1 combines with J gene TRBJ2-1; D not certain. TRBV23-1 is an open reading frame whose function is uncertain. The CDR3 runs 10 residues. Trimming left V 8 bases short and J 8 bases short, with 7 bases between.

The V gene is TRBV2, the J gene TRBJ2-4; 11 bases map to TRBD2. Germline V lookup: CDR1 SNHLY, CDR2 FYNNEI. The ends lost 6 bases at V and 2 bases at J; junction bases unmatched: 3. The CDR3 is made up of 15 amino acids. CDR3 in amino acids: CASSGTSGTKNIQYF. The CDR3 DNA sequence: TGTGCCAGCAGCGGGACTAGCGGAACCAAAAACATTCAGTACTTC.

The V gene is TRBV7-3, the J gene TRBJ2-1; 13 bases match TRBD2. Trimming cost V 5 bases and J 8 bases; bases outside gene matches: 12. This CDR3 contains 17 residues. The germline V gene encodes CDR1 SGHTA and CDR2 FQGTGA. In DNA, the CDR3 is TGTGCCAGCAGCCTCCTCGGGTGGACTAGCGGGAGCTATGAGCAGTTCTTC. Encoded protein: CASSLLGWTSGSYEQFF.

J is TRBJ2-3 and V is TRBV15; 7 bases agree with TRBD1. V gave up 3 bases and J gave up 0 bases; unmatched junction bases: 6. This CDR3 comprises 16 residues. CDR1 and CDR2 from the germline V gene are LNHNV and YYDKDF (reference sequence). In DNA form, the CDR3 reads TGTGCCACCAGCAGGGGGGACAGTCTAAGCACAGATACGCAGTATTTT. It is translated as CATSRGDSLSTDTQYF.

This sequence joins TRBV15 and TRBJ2-7; a possible D gene is TRBD1 (5 bases). Germline CDR1 and CDR2: LNHNV and YYDKDF (reference sequence). Deletions cut 3 bases from V and 3 bases from J, with 15 bases between. The CDR3 contains 15 residues. Written as DNA, the CDR3 is TGTGCCACCAGCAGCAGCTTTTACAGGAGCTACGAGCAGTACTTC. It translates to CATSSSFYRSYEQYF. The variable domain in full, completed from reference TRBV15 and TRBJ2-7, reads DAMVIQNPRYQVTQFGKPVTLSCSQTLNHNVMYWYQQKSSQAPKLLFHYYDKDFNNEADTPDNFQSRRPNTSFCFLDIRSPGLGDTAMYLCATSSSFYRSYEQYFGPGTRLTVT.

V gene TRBV9 combines with J gene TRBJ2-1; TRBD2 agrees at 8 bases. J lost 9 bases, V lost 2 bases, and 10 bases had no gene match. The CDR3 sequence is 15 residues long. Germline values: CDR1 SGDLS, CDR2 YYNGEE. The CDR3 DNA is TGTGCCAGCAGCGTTTTAGCGGGGCAGATAGGTGAGCAGTTCTTC. Translated, it gives CASSVLAGQIGEQFF.

In nucleotides, the CDR3 is TGTGCCAGCAGCTTTTACTTTTCTAACTATGGCTACACCTTC. Its translation is CASSFYFSNYGYTF. The chain uses TRBV5-6 and TRBJ1-2; D is unclear. The CDR3 extends over 14 amino acids. Germline-derived CDR1 and CDR2 are SGHDT and YYEEEE. Trimming cost V 2 bases and J 0 bases, with 8 bases left between them.

The V call is TRBV7-2, the J call TRBJ1-1; D gene unclear. CDR3 length: 17 residues. V was clipped by 2 bases and J by 0 bases, with 16 bases between them. Germline V gene data show CDR1 as SGHTA and CDR2 as FQGNSA. The chain's CDR3 is CASSLLPVRVLNTEAFF. In DNA form, the CDR3 reads TGTGCCAGCAGCTTACTCCCCGTGAGAGTCTTGAACACTGAAGCTTTCTTT.

The rearrangement uses TRBV9 and TRBJ2-1; TRBD2 aligns across 13 bases. CDR1 and CDR2 (germline): SGDLS, YYNGEE. V was pared by 7 bases and J by 7 bases, with 5 bases of the junction left unmatched. The CDR3 extends over 14 amino acids. CDR3 in amino acids: CASRGTSGNNEQFF. In DNA, the CDR3 is TGTGCCAGCCGTGGGACTAGCGGGAATAATGAGCAGTTCTTC. Combining the CDR3 with reference TRBV9 and TRBJ2-1 gives the whole variable domain DSGVTQTPKHLITATGQRVTLRCSPRSGDLSVYWYQQSLDQGLQFLIQYYNGEERAKGNILERFSAQQFPDLHSELNLSSLELGDSALYFCASRGTSGNNEQFFGPGTRLTVL.

The gene calls are TRBV28 and TRBJ2-3; possibly TRBD1 for D (6 bases). CDR3 length equals 16 residues. The V end lost 10 bases, the J end lost 4 bases, and 24 bases lay between the germline ends. From germline, CDR1 is MDHEN and CDR2 SYDVKM. DNA of the CDR3: TGTGCCACCACACCACTGACAGGTACAGTTGCAGATACGCAGTATTTT. Encoded protein: CATTPLTGTVADTQYF.